This entry concerns a single T cell receptor beta chain. The junction differs from germline at one of its ends, possibly a read error. The CDR3 is 13 residues long. The germline V gene has CDR1 MNHNS and CDR2 SASEGT. The assay was immunoSEQ multiplex PCR, and TCRdb's table has in-frame clones only and misses some. The sample has 130,000 or so clones; about 88% are singletons. This entry is derived from a study of control samples from healthy donors and cancer patients. Sequencing input: blood. This chain links TRBV6-1 with TRBJ2-5, with no clear D. The sequence was obtained from a man aged 45-60 years in good health. The CDR3 DNA follows: TGTGCCAGCAGGGAAGGGCATTGGGAGACCCAGTACTTC. Protein product: CASREGHWETQYF.